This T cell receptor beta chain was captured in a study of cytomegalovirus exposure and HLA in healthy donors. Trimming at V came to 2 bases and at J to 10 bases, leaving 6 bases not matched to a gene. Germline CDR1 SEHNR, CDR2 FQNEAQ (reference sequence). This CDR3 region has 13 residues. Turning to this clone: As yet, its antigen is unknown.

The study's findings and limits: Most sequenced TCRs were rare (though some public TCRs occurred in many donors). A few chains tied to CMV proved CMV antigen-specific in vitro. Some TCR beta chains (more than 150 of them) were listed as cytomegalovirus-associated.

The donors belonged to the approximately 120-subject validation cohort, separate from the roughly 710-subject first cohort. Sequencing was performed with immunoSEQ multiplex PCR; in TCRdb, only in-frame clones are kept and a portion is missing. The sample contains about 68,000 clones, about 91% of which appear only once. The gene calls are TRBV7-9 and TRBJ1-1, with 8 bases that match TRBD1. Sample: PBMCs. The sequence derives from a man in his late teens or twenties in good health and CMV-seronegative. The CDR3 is CASSLNPGGPAFF. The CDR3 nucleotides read TGTGCCAGCAGCTTAAACCCAGGGGGCCCAGCTTTCTTT. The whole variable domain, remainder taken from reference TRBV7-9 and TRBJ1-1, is DTGVSQNPRHKITKRGQNVTFRCDPISEHNRLYWYRQTLGQGPEFLTYFQNEAQLEKSRLLSDRFSAERPKGSFSTLEIQRTEQGDSAMYLCASSLNPGGPAFFGQGTRLTVV.